The T cell receptor (beta chain) described here comes from a study of T cell changes during pregnancy in multiple sclerosis (dated by TCRdb to the late 2010s). Context from the whole study: Changes in the T cell repertoire over the course of pregnancy were examined in this study in women with multiple sclerosis.

Note on this clone: The antigen it binds to is not known. No clone much larger than this one lies a single base away; base qualities are absent.

Libraries came from the immunoSEQ multiplex PCR assay. TCRdb stores this immuneACCESS table with in-frame sequences only. Part of the clones is absent; in the studies checked, under half of the shortfall reflects unresolved V genes, and no reason is known for the rest. Within this sample are some 110,000 clones, with around nine tenths of them counted one time only. The biggest ten clones account for 1.5% of the sample. Trimming removed 2 bases from V and 4 bases from J, leaving 8 bases between the germline ends. CDR3 length: 13 amino acids, cysteine to phenylalanine. The DNA shown is the 39-base CDR3, in frame from base 1. The germline V gene gives CDR1 as MGHRA and CDR2 as YSYEKL.

This specimen consisted of peripheral blood, obtained in the third trimester of pregnancy. The source of this sequence is a female donor with multiple sclerosis, enrolled in a pregnancy study. The V gene is TRBV4-1 and the J gene is TRBJ1-1; possibly the D gene is TRBD1, per 5 matching bases. In nucleotide form, the sequence is TGCGCCAGCAGCCAATCGGGGGGCACTGAAGCTTTCTTT. This translates into CASSQSGGTEAFF.